This section outlines one T cell receptor beta chain sequence together with its context. Its antigen is not known. The V gene end was trimmed by 0 bases and the J gene end by 5 bases; junction bases not matched to a gene: 7. The V gene's germline CDR1 is ENHRY and CDR2 SYGVKD. There are 17 residues in the CDR3. The data derive from a study of T cell responses to AZD1222 COVID-19 vaccine. General observations from the study: Spike-specific TCR breadth and depth rose after two AZD1222 doses. Targets within unmutated variant regions were reportedly found for nearly half of spike-specific TCRs. Females outnumbered males among donors, who were mostly white British; clonal diversity was possibly underestimated.

Analyses pooled second doses at about 4 or about 12 weeks. Measured with immunoSEQ multiplex PCR; TCRdb has only the in-frame clones, and not every one. This sample carries about 45,000 clones, 80% to 85% of them seen once, and the ten largest clones take about 20%. Sequencing was performed on peripheral blood, taken 28 days after the second AZD1222 dose. The chain has TRBV10-3 and TRBJ2-3; 11 nucleotides agree with TRBD1. The TCR was taken from an adult who received the AZD1222 COVID-19 vaccine. As DNA, the CDR3 is TGTGCCATCAGTGAGTCGAGGACAGGGGGCGCAGAAGATACGCAGTATTTT. As protein: CAISESRTGGAEDTQYF.